The clone carrying this T cell receptor beta chain was recorded a few times. The antigen is undetermined. TCRdb re-called the RT-PCR reads through MiXCR, storing one row per CDR3 protein. In the table there are approximately 530,000 distinct CDR3 sequences, 10% to 15% of which are singletons. This entry comes from a study of response to subunit inactivated influenza vaccine. Points from the study as a whole: Only a handful of new T cells, the authors suggested, are recruited with each seasonal influenza vaccination.

The CDR3 consists of 15 residues. Per germline, CDR1 LGHNA and CDR2 YSLEER. V was shortened by 0 bases and J by 2 bases, with 11 bases between the two germline ends. The specimen was PBMCs from blood, collected about 6 weeks after vaccination. The clonotype originates from a man between 45 and 60 years old who received an inactivated influenza vaccine. The rearrangement uses TRBV4-3 and TRBJ2-7; D is unresolved. The CDR3 reads CASSQEPQIPYEQYF. CDR3 nucleotides: TGCGCCAGCAGCCAAGAACCCCAGATCCCCTACGAGCAGTACTTC.